This T cell receptor beta chain was captured in a study of CD8+ T cells in alopecia areata. Study in general: Treated individuals took tofacitinib by mouth, 5 to 10 mg twice daily. Patients remained on tofacitinib for 6 to 18 months and then went 6 months without it.

Germline assignment: CDR1 SGHVS and CDR2 FQNEAQ. The CDR3 extends over 12 amino acids. The germline V and J ends were trimmed by 5 bases and 3 bases, with 6 bases remaining between them. To note about this clone: Its target is unknown.

In each case, RNA was isolated and then reverse transcribed into cDNA as the sequencing template. Measured with immunoSEQ multiplex PCR; TCRdb has only the in-frame clones, and not every one. The table lists some 130,000 clones, approximately 49% of them singletons. General study results and limits: Whereas mice showed it more clearly, TCR sharing across patients was murkier, possibly because of HLA.

CD4+ and CD8+ T cells were sorted from PBMCs stained for CD3, CD4 and CD8. This chain connects TRBV7-8 to TRBJ2-3; D uncertain. The sequence derives from a human donor with alopecia areata. Sequenced material: CD8+ T cells sorted from blood, taken at week 0. CDR3 residues: CASSLFTDTQYF. In DNA, the CDR3 is TGTGCCAGCAGCCTTTTTACAGATACGCAGTATTTT.